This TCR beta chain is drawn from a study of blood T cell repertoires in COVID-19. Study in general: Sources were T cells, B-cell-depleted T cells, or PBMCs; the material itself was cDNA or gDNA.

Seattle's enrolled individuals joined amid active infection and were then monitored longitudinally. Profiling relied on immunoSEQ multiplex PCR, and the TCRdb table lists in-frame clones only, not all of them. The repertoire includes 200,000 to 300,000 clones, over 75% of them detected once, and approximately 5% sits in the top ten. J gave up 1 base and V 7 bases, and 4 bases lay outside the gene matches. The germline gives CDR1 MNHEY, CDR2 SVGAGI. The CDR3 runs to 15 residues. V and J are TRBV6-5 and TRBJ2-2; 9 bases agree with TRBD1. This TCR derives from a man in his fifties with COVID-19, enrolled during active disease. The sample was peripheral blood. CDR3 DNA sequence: TGTGCCAGCATATTGGGACAGGGGAACACCGGGGAGCTGTTTTTT. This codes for CASILGQGNTGELFF.